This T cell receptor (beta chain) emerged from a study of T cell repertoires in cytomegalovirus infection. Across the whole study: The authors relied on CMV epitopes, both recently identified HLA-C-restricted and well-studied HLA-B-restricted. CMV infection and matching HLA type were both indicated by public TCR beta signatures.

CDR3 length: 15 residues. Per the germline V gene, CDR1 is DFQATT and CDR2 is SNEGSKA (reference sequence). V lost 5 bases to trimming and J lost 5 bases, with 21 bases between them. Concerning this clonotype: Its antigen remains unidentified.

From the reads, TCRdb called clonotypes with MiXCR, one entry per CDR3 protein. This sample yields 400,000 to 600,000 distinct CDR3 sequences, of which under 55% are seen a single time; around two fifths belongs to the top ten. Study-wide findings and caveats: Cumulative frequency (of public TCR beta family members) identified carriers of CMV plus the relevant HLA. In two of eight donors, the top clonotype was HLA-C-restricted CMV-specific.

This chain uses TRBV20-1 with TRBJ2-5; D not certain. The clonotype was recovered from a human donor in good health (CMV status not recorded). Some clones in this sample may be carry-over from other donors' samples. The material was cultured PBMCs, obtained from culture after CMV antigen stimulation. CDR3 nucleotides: TGCAGTGCTCCCCGTAGGGCTGTGATGGCGGAGACCCAGTACTTC. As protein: CSAPRRAVMAETQYF.